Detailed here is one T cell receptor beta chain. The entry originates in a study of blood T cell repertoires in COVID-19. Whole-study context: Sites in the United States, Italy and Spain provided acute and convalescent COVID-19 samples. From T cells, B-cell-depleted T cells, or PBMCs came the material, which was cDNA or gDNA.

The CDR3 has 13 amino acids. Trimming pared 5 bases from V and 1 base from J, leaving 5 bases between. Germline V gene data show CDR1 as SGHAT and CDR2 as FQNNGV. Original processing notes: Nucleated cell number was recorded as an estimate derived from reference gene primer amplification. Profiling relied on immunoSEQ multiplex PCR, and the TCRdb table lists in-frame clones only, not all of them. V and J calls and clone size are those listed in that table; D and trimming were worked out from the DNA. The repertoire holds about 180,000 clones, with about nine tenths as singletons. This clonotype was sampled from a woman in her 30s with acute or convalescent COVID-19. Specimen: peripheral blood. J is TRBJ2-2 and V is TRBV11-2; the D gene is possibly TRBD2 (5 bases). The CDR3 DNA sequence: TGTGCCAGCAGCGGGAGGAACACCGGGGAGCTGTTTTTT. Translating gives CASSGRNTGELFF.